The 14 T cell receptor beta chains listed next were all sequenced from one sample in a study of blood T cells in healthy people across ages. The second PCR ran about 6 to 11 cycles with a sample-barcoded 5' primer and J-beta primers. From the 5' RACE reads, TCRdb called clonotypes with MiXCR, one entry per CDR3 protein. In the table there are around 500,000 distinct CDR3 sequences, around half of which are singletons. Sequencing was done on a sample of blood. These receptors were taken from an elderly man in good health.

There are a few counts of this clonotype. This chain links TRBV21-1 with TRBJ2-1. TRBV21-1 is an annotated pseudogene. This CDR3 has 10 amino acids. The CDR3 nucleotides are TGTGCCAGCAGGCGGTCGGGGCAGTTCTTC. Translating gives CASRRSGQFF.

The chain couples TRBV14 to TRBJ2-1, with a tentative D call TRBD1 (6 bases). CDR1 is SGHDN and CDR2 is FVKESK in the germline V gene. The V gene lost 1 base and the J gene lost 10 bases, with 20 bases spanning the gap. The CDR3 covers 16 residues. As DNA, the CDR3 is TGTGCCAGCAGCCAAGGCGGTCCATTCACAGGGAGCGAGCAGTTCTTC. It yields the protein CASSQGGPFTGSEQFF.

This clonotype was counted between two and nine times. The genes are TRBV10-3 and TRBJ2-3; D might be TRBD1 or TRBD2, each matching 6 bases. The CDR3 has 14 amino acids. The germline V and J ends were trimmed by 4 bases and 0 bases, with 8 bases remaining between them. CDR1 ENHRY and CDR2 SYGVKD come from the germline V gene. CDR3 protein: CAISGGASTDTQYF. The CDR3 region has the DNA TGTGCCATCAGTGGGGGGGCTAGCACAGATACGCAGTATTTT.

The chain is built from TRBV6-5 and TRBJ1-6; 9 bases are a match to TRBD1. CDR3 length: 17 amino acids. V gave up 2 bases and J gave up 6 bases; unmatched junction bases: 8. Looked up from germline, CDR1 is MNHEY and CDR2 is SVGAGI. CDR3 protein: CASSYAPGTGRNSPLHF. In DNA, the CDR3 is TGTGCCAGCAGTTACGCGCCCGGGACAGGGCGTAATTCACCCCTCCACTTT.

Many counts were recorded for this clonotype. The gene calls are TRBV6-5 and TRBJ2-3, with D uncertain. V dropped 4 bases and J dropped 3 bases, with 8 bases sitting between them. CDR1 and CDR2 from the germline V gene are MNHEY and SVGAGI. There are 13 residues in the CDR3. CDR3 residues: CASSFLLTDTQYF. As DNA, the CDR3 is TGTGCCAGCAGTTTCTTATTAACAGATACGCAGTATTTT.

The CDR3 region is CASSFLTGANVLTF. The DNA of the CDR3 is TGTGCCAGCAGCTTTCTAACTGGGGCCAACGTCCTGACTTTC. V is TRBV7-2 and J is TRBJ2-6; the D is unclear. The CDR3 contains 14 residues. Germline V gene data show CDR1 as SGHTA and CDR2 as FQGNSA. Deletions cut 3 bases from V and 2 bases from J, with 5 bases between.

This clonotype showed up just a few times. This chain uses TRBV28 with TRBJ2-5; D not resolved. Trimming shortened V by 2 bases and J by 6 bases, and 7 bases separated the two germline ends. Germline CDR1 reads MDHEN; CDR2 reads SYDVKM. The CDR3 spans 12 residues. CDR3 in DNA: TGTGCCAGCAGTTTACGGGTGCAGACCCAGTACTTC. It codes for CASSLRVQTQYF. The full variable domain, rest sourced from reference TRBV28 and TRBJ2-5, is DVKVTQSSRYLVKRTGEKVFLECVQDMDHENMFWYRQDPGLGLRLIYFSYDVKMKEKGDIPEGYSVSREKKERFSLILESASTNQTSMYLCASSLRVQTQYFGPGTRLLVL.

The chain couples TRBV30 to TRBJ2-7; D is unclear. This CDR3 is built from 12 residues. Germline V gene sequence: CDR1 GTSNPN, CDR2 SVGIG (reference sequence). The V and J ends lost 3 bases and 0 bases respectively, with 6 bases between them. CDR3 loop: CAWSISSYEQYF. In nucleotides, the CDR3 is TGTGCCTGGAGCATTTCCTCCTACGAGCAGTACTTC.

The CDR3 spells CASSHPGGARNEQFF. CDR3 DNA: TGTGCCAGCAGCCACCCCGGGGGGGCTCGCAATGAGCAGTTCTTC. The rearrangement joins TRBV7-2 to TRBJ2-1; TRBD2 aligns across 8 bases. The CDR3 totals 15 residues. The V and J ends lost 5 bases and 6 bases, in that order; junction bases with no gene match: 9. Germline-derived CDR1 and CDR2 are SGHTA and FQGNSA. Drawing the rest from reference TRBV7-2 and TRBJ2-1, the complete variable domain is GAGVSQSPSNKVTEKGKDVELRCDPISGHTALYWYRQSLGQGLEFLIYFQGNSAPDKSGLPSDRFSAERTGGSVSTLTIQRTQQEDSAVYLCASSHPGGARNEQFFGPGTRLTVL.

This clonotype was counted a few times. V is TRBV4-2 and J is TRBJ1-1; 8 bases are a match to TRBD1. Germline CDR1 is LGHNA and CDR2 is YNFKEQ. The CDR3 totals 15 residues. V was pared by 1 base and J by 3 bases, with 4 bases of the junction left unmatched. The CDR3 DNA reads as TGTGCCAGCAGCCAAGCCGCGGACAGGGACACTGAAGCTTTCTTT. Translation: CASSQAADRDTEAFF.

Of note for this clonotype: A much larger clonotype is one base distant, so this may be a read error. The V and J genes are TRBV28 and TRBJ2-7; D tentatively reads TRBD1 or TRBD2 (5 bases each). CDR1 is MDHEN, CDR2 SYDVKM, per germline. The CDR3 contains 14 residues. The V gene lost 5 bases and the J gene lost 2 bases, with 13 bases spanning the gap. CDR3 loop: CASSVGRDPYEQYF. The CDR3 DNA follows: TGTGCCAGCAGTGTAGGCCGGGACCCCTACGAGCAGTACTTC.

This clonotype was observed a handful of times. V is TRBV18 and J is TRBJ2-3; TRBD1 matches at 10 bases. Trimming took 0 bases from V and 6 from J; bases not matched to a gene: 9. The CDR3 sequence is 17 residues long. From germline, CDR1 is KGHSH and CDR2 LQKENI. In DNA form, the CDR3 reads TGTGCCAGCTCACCACCAAACTGGGACAGGGGATCCGATACGCAGTATTTT. This codes for CASSPPNWDRGSDTQYF.

This sequence joins TRBV12-3 or TRBV12-4 and TRBJ2-1; 10 positions match TRBD2. J was trimmed by 8 bases and V by 5 bases; bases with no gene match: 9. The CDR3 is 15 residues long. Here the CDR3 reads CASSPKRGGLDEQFF. CDR3 sequence (DNA): TGTGCCAGCAGTCCCAAGCGGGGGGGCCTCGATGAGCAGTTCTTC.

The rearrangement uses TRBV5-1 and TRBJ2-3; possible D gene TRBD2, 6 bases. V lost 5 bases and J 10 bases, leaving 14 bases between the germline ends. Germline values: CDR1 SGHRS, CDR2 YFSETQ. The CDR3 covers 12 residues. In DNA form, the CDR3 reads TGCGCCAGCAGGACCGAACCGGGAGCGCAGTATTTT. This gives the protein CASRTEPGAQYF. The full variable domain, rest sourced from reference TRBV5-1 and TRBJ2-3, is KAGVTQTPRYLIKTRGQQVTLSCSPISGHRSVSWYQQTPGQGLQFLFEYFSETQRNKGNFPGRFSGRQFSNSRSEMNVSTLELGDSALYLCASRTEPGAQYFGPGTRLTVL.